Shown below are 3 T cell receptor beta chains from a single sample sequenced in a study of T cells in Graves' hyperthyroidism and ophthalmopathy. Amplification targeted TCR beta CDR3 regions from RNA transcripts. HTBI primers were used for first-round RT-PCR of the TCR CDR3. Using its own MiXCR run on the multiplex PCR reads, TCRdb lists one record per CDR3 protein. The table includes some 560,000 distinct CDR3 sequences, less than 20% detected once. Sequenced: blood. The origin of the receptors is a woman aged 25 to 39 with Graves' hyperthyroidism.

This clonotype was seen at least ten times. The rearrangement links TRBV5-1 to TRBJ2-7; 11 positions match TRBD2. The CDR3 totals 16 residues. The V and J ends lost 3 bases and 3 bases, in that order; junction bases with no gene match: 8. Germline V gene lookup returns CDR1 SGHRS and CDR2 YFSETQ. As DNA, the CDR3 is TGCGCCAGCAGCTCAGGGACTAGCGGAGGGATCTACGAGCAGTACTTC. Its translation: CASSSGTSGGIYEQYF. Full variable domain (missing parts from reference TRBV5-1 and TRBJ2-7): KAGVTQTPRYLIKTRGQQVTLSCSPISGHRSVSWYQQTPGQGLQFLFEYFSETQRNKGNFPGRFSGRQFSNSRSEMNVSTLELGDSALYLCASSSGTSGGIYEQYFGPGTRLTVT.

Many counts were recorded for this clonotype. This chain's CDR3 is CASSFGTTSTDTQYF. CDR3 bases: TGTGCCAGCAGCTTCGGGACTACTAGCACAGATACGCAGTATTTT. V and J are TRBV7-6 and TRBJ2-3, with 7 nucleotides matching TRBD2. With V trimmed by 3 bases and J by 0 bases, 3 bases remained unmatched. Germline V gene data show CDR1 as SGHVS and CDR2 as FNYEAQ. There are 15 residues in the CDR3.

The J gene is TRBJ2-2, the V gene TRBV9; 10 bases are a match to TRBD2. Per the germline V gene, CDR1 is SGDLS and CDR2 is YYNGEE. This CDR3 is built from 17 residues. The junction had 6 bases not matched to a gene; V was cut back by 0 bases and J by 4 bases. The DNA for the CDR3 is TGTGCCAGCAGCGTAGGGGGGACTAGCGTGAGCACCGGGGAGCTGTTTTTT. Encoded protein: CASSVGGTSVSTGELFF.